This TCR beta chain comes out of a study of glioma-infiltrating T cells after dendritic cell vaccination. Germline loops: CDR1 SGHNT, CDR2 YENEEA. V lost 2 bases to trimming and J lost 4 bases; unmatched junction nucleotides: 4. This CDR3 has 16 residues. Sequencing used immunoSEQ multiplex PCR; TCRdb keeps in-frame clones, though not all of them. The profile covers approximately 64,000 clones, with 80% to 85% appearing a single time and about 10% taken by the ten largest. The source of this sequence is a human donor with glioblastoma. This sequence joins TRBV11-3 and TRBJ2-3; TRBD2 aligns across 12 bases. The sequencing used blood, collected before dendritic cell vaccination. The CDR3 region is CASSLYLAGGPDTQYF. Here the CDR3 DNA reads TGTGCCAGCAGCTTATACCTAGCGGGGGGGCCAGATACGCAGTATTTT.